This T cell receptor (beta chain) stems from a study of beta chain features in type 1 diabetes. At the level of the study: Regarding age, gender and cell yields, patients proved similar to healthy donors.

This clone was counted between two and nine times. Its antigen is still unknown. V gave up 0 bases and J gave up 8 bases, with 10 bases separating them. From germline, CDR1 is GTSNPN and CDR2 SVGIG (reference sequence). The CDR3 spans 13 residues. General observations from the study: cDNA-based reads could over-represent cells with high TCR expression. For Type 1 diabetes patients, all four CD4+ subsets carried TCRB CDR3s that were moderately but significantly shorter. VDJ junctions in type 1 diabetes patients carried more deletions and fewer insertions.

Sequencing targeted expressed TCRB transcripts, as all isolated RNA had been reverse transcribed. It was found that naive, central memory and regulatory T cell samples averaged about 4 million reads. The repertoire was sequenced with immunoSEQ multiplex PCR; TCRdb's copy has only in-frame clones and lacks some. This sample has more than 300,000 clones, with 8.5% to 10% found just once. Sequenced material: central memory CD4+ T cells from blood. This TCR came from a man aged 25-45 years with type 1 diabetes. The chain joins TRBV30 to TRBJ1-4, with D uncertain. CDR3 sequence (DNA): TGTGCCTGGAGTGTGGGTTTTCGGGAAAAACTGTTTTTT. It specifies CAWSVGFREKLFF.